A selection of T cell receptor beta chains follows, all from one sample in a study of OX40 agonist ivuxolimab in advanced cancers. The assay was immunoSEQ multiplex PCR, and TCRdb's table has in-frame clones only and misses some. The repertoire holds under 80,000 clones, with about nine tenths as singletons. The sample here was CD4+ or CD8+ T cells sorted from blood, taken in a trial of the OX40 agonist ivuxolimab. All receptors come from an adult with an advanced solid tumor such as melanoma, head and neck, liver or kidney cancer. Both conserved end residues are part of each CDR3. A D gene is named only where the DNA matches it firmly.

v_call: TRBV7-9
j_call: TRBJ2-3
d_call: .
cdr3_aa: CASSLLGTDTQYF

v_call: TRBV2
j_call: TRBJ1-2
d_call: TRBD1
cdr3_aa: CASCGAGGGYTF

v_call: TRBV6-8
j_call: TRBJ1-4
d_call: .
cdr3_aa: CASVRRHPATNEKLFF

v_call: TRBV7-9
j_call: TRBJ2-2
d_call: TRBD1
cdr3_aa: CASSGTGYTGELFF

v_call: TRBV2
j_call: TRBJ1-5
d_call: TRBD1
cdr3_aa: CASRPGTGGDQPQHF

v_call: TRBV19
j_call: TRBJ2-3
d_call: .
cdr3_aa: CASSHNPRVAVDTQYF

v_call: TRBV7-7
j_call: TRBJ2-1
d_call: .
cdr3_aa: CASSPSIAGSYNEQFF

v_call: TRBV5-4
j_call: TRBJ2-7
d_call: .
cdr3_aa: CASSLYNEQYF

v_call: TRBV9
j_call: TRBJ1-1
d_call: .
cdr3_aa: CASSPNVNTEAFF

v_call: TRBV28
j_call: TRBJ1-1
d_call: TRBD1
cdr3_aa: CASSLPTGIVTEAFF

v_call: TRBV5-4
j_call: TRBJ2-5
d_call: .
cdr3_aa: CASSSRYGAQETQYF

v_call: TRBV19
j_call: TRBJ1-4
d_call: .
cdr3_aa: CASRRRLLNEKLFF

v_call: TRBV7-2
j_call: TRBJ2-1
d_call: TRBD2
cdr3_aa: CASTARTSGYYNEQFF

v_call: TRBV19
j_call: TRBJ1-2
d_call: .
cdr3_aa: CASSTSGVNYGYTF

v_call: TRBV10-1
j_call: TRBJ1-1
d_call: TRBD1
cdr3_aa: CASTKGQGTEAFF

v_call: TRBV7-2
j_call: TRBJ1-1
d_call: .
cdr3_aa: CASSITENTEAFF

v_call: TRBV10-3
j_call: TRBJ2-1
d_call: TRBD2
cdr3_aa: CAISGTSGDYNEQFF

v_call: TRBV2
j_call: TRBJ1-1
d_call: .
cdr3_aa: CASRRDTEAFF

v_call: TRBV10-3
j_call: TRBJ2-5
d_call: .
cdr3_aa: CAISGDSQETQYF

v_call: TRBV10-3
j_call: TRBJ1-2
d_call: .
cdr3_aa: CAISPARGAGDYGYTF

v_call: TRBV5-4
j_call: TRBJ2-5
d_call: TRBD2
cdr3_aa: CASSLAGGKETQYF

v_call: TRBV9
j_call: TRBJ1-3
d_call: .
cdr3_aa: CASSARDPNSGNTIYF

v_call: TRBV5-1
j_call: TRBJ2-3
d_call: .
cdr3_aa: CASSQGLDTQYF

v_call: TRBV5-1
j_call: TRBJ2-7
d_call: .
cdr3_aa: CASSFEREQYF

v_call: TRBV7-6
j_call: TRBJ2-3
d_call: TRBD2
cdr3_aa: CASSLQASGYTDTQYF

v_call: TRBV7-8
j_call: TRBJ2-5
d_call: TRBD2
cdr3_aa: CASSSSGPIQETQYF

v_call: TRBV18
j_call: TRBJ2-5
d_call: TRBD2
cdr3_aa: CASSPALAGAETQYF

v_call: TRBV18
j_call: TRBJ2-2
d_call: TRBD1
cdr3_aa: CASSTRGSTTGELFF

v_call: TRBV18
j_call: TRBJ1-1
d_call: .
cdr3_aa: CASSPLDRNTEAFF

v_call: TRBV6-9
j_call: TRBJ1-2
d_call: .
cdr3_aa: CASLPSLGTRRYTF

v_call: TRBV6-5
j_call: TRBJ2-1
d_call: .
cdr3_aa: CASRGMWAKEFF

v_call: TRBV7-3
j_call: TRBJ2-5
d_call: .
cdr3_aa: CASSLSGPRGTQYF

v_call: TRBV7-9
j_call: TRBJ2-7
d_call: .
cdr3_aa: CASSFLPIYEQYF

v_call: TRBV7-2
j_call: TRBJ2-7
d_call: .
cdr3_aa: CASSPGGYEQYF

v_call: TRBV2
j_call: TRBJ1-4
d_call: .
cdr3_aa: CASVLQGTANEKLFF

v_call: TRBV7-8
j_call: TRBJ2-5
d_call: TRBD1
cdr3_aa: CASSFRPPTGRSQETQYF

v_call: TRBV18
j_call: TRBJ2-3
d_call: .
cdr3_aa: CASSRTDTQYF

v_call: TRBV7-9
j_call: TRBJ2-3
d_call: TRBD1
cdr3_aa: CASSQDRGPLSTDTQYF

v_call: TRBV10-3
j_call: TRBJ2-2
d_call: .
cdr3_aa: CAIRGSIGELFF

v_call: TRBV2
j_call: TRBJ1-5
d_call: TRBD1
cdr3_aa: CASRGQVIQPQHF

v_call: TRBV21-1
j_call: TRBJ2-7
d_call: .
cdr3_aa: CASSKGLYEQYF